These 25 T cell receptor beta chains share one sample of origin, sequenced in a study of post-analysis software for immune sequencing data. Incorporated into the TCR beta cDNA libraries were unique molecular identifiers, which served to reduce PCR and sequencing biases. TCRdb re-analysed the PCR reads in MiXCR, keeping a single row per CDR3 protein. The sample shows hundreds of thousands of distinct CDR3 sequences, about 32% of them seen only once. Their antigen targets remain unknown. General study points: TRBV5-6, TRBV5-1 and TRBV20-1 belonged to a set of about 5 TRBV segments that were more frequent in patients than controls.

What was sequenced was blood. These receptors were obtained from a girl aged 10 to 17 with multiple sclerosis.

The chain employs TRBV7-2 and TRBJ2-2; TRBD2 might be the D (5 bases). Germline values: CDR1 SGHTA, CDR2 FQGNSA. The CDR3 spans 13 residues. The V and J ends lost 5 bases and 6 bases respectively, with 10 bases between them. The CDR3 nucleotides read TGTGCCAGCAGCCGCGACGGGGCCGGGGAGCTGTTTTTT. Translated, it gives CASSRDGAGELFF.

This clonotype appeared many times. The chain carries TRBV27 and TRBJ2-1; D could derive from TRBD1 or TRBD2 (6 bases each). V shed 5 bases and J shed 10 bases, with 12 bases lying between them. The CDR3 is 12 residues long. From germline, CDR1 is MNHEY and CDR2 SMNVEV (reference sequence). CDR3 DNA sequence: TGTGCCAGCAGTCCGAGGGGGGTGGAGCAGTTCTTC. It is translated as CASSPRGVEQFF.

In this sample, this clonotype turned up a few times. The rearrangement joins TRBV4-3 to TRBJ2-3, with D possibly matching TRBD2 (6 bases). Per the germline V gene, CDR1 is LGHNA and CDR2 is YSLEER. CDR3 length equals 15 residues. V lost 0 bases to trimming and J lost 6 bases, with 13 bases between them. CDR3 sequence reads: CASSQERRGWDTQYF. For the CDR3, the DNA is TGCGCCAGCAGCCAAGAGCGGCGGGGATGGGATACGCAGTATTTT.

The chain recombines TRBV7-9 with TRBJ2-1; D remains ambiguous. The CDR3 has 15 residues. Germline assignment: CDR1 SEHNR and CDR2 FQNEAQ (reference sequence). Trimming removed 5 bases at V and 0 bases at J, with 11 bases between. This CDR3 reads CASSPSPGSYNEQFF. For the CDR3, the DNA is TGTGCCAGCAGCCCCTCCCCGGGCTCCTACAATGAGCAGTTCTTC.

The J gene is TRBJ2-7, the V gene TRBV11-2, with a tentative D call TRBD1 (5 bases). CDR3 size: 12 residues. Germline-derived CDR1 and CDR2 are SGHAT and FQNNGV. The ends were cut back, 2 bases at V and 6 bases at J, with 8 bases in the middle. The CDR3 protein is CASSLFRGEQYF. As DNA, the CDR3 is TGTGCCAGCAGCTTATTTAGGGGCGAGCAGTACTTC. The full variable domain, its missing parts supplied by reference TRBV11-2 and TRBJ2-7, is EAGVAQSPRYKIIEKRQSVAFWCNPISGHATLYWYQQILGQGPKLLIQFQNNGVVDDSQLPKDRFSAERLKGVDSTLKIQPAKLEDSAVYLCASSLFRGEQYFGPGTRLTVT.

The rearrangement uses TRBV27 and TRBJ1-1; D is ambiguous. There are 15 residues in the CDR3. Looked up from germline, CDR1 is MNHEY and CDR2 is SMNVEV (reference sequence). V was trimmed by 3 bases and J by 7 bases, leaving 18 bases between them. The CDR3: CASSFKPGGIFEAFF. The CDR3 coding sequence is TGTGCCAGCAGTTTTAAACCGGGCGGTATATTTGAAGCTTTCTTT.

This clonotype has more than one count but fewer than ten. The chain couples TRBV25-1 to TRBJ2-3, with TRBD2 matching 10 bases. Germline loops: CDR1 MGHDK, CDR2 SYGVNS. This CDR3 is built from 16 residues. J lost 2 bases, V lost 6 bases, and 8 bases had no gene match. The CDR3 region is CASRPLAGVPTDTQYF. CDR3 DNA sequence: TGTGCCAGCAGACCCCTAGCGGGAGTCCCCACAGATACGCAGTATTTT.

This clonotype has a handful of counts. The chain combines TRBV6-1 with TRBJ2-5; no reliable D call. V gave up 7 bases and J gave up 2 bases, with 23 bases separating them. This CDR3 comprises 17 residues. Germline loops: CDR1 MNHNS, CDR2 SASEGT. The chain's CDR3 is CASKSLELSASQETQYF. CDR3 nucleotides: TGTGCCAGCAAATCTTTGGAACTCTCGGCCTCTCAAGAGACCCAGTACTTC.

J is TRBJ2-1 and V is TRBV27; 8 positions agree with TRBD1. The V gene end was trimmed by 8 bases and the J gene end by 3 bases; junction bases not matched to a gene: 3. CDR1 and CDR2 from the germline V gene are MNHEY and SMNVEV (reference sequence). This CDR3 is built from 13 residues. The CDR3 coding sequence is TGTGCCAGCGGGGACAGGAACTACAATGAGCAGTTCTTC. Amino acid sequence: CASGDRNYNEQFF.

This clonotype has a count of ten or more. The genes are TRBV12-3 or TRBV12-4 and TRBJ2-7; the D is unclear. V was clipped by 5 bases and J by 3 bases, with 11 bases between them. The CDR3 runs 13 residues. In nucleotides, the CDR3 is TGTGCCAGCAGTCTAGGCCTCGGCTACGAGCAGTACTTC. It translates to CASSLGLGYEQYF.

The chain has TRBV7-2 and TRBJ2-1; 8 positions match TRBD1. The germline CDR1 and CDR2 sequences are SGHTA and FQGNSA. J was trimmed by 12 bases and V by 5 bases; bases with no gene match: 6. This CDR3 has 12 residues. Here the CDR3 DNA reads TGTGCCAGCAGCGTCTCAGGGGGCTGGCAGTTCTTC. It specifies CASSVSGGWQFF.

In this sample, this clonotype turned up many times. The chain joins TRBV6-5 to TRBJ2-1; D might be TRBD2 (5 bases). CDR3 size: 13 residues. Trimming shortened V by 4 bases and J by 10 bases, and 14 bases separated the two germline ends. Germline CDR1 MNHEY, CDR2 SVGAGI. DNA for the CDR3: TGTGCCAGCAGTTCAACCGGGGTTAAAGAGCAGTTCTTC. Its protein product is CASSSTGVKEQFF.

The sample holds a few counts of this clonotype. V is TRBV3-1 and J is TRBJ2-3, with 12 positions matching TRBD2. There are 14 residues in the CDR3. J was trimmed by 9 bases and V by 6 bases; bases with no gene match: 7. Germline-derived CDR1 and CDR2 are LGHDT and YNNKEL (reference sequence). This chain's CDR3 is CASSPTSGGQTQYF. In DNA, the CDR3 is TGTGCCAGCAGTCCGACTAGCGGGGGCCAAACGCAGTATTTT.

This chain uses TRBV27 with TRBJ2-1, with 8 bases identical to TRBD1. Germline trimming cut 6 bases from V and 3 bases from J; bases unmatched to any gene: 7. CDR1 and CDR2 (germline): MNHEY, SMNVEV (reference sequence). The CDR3 runs 15 residues. DNA of the CDR3: TGTGCCAGCAGCCGCGGGACAGGATACTACAATGAGCAGTTCTTC. This translates into CASSRGTGYYNEQFF.

J is TRBJ2-7 and V is TRBV7-2, with 10 positions matching TRBD2. Per germline, CDR1 SGHTA and CDR2 FQGNSA. The J segment lost 7 bases and the V segment lost 7 bases, leaving 13 bases of the junction unmatched. The CDR3 is made up of 15 amino acids. Here the CDR3 DNA reads TGTGCCAGCAAGTCTAGCGGGAGTACTTACAATGAGCAGTACTTC. Protein product: CASKSSGSTYNEQYF.

The table lists this clonotype with a count of one. This chain joins TRBV2 and TRBJ2-1; possibly TRBD2 for D (6 bases). The CDR3 length is 15 residues. The V end lost 6 bases, the J end lost 2 bases, and 14 bases lay between the germline ends. CDR1 and CDR2 (germline): SNHLY, FYNNEI. CDR3 loop: CASRTVGGTYNEQFF. The DNA for the CDR3 is TGTGCCAGCAGAACGGTGGGGGGTACCTACAATGAGCAGTTCTTC. The entire variable domain, with the rest obtained from reference TRBV2 and TRBJ2-1, is as follows: EPEVTQTPSHQVTQMGQEVILRCVPISNHLYFYWYRQILGQKVEFLVSFYNNEISEKSEIFDDQFSVERPDGSNFTLKIRSTKLEDSAMYFCASRTVGGTYNEQFFGPGTRLTVL.

This rearrangement joins TRBV2 to TRBJ1-2; 8 bases map to TRBD1. The CDR3 consists of 13 residues. The germline V gene has CDR1 SNHLY and CDR2 FYNNEI. With V trimmed by 8 bases and J by 7 bases, 9 bases remained unmatched. The DNA for the CDR3 is TGTGCCAGCGTGCAGGGGGCGTTGGGTGGCTACACCTTC. It is translated as CASVQGALGGYTF.

The rearrangement uses TRBV5-1 and TRBJ2-7, with D possibly TRBD1 on 5 matching bases. This CDR3 spans 15 amino acids. Germline V lookup: CDR1 SGHRS, CDR2 YFSETQ. V was shortened by 3 bases and J by 7 bases, with 20 bases between the two germline ends. CDR3 protein: CASSYGQGLPFEQYF. CDR3 DNA: TGCGCCAGCAGCTATGGACAAGGCCTACCCTTTGAGCAGTACTTC.

This clonotype was seen more than once but under ten times. This sequence joins TRBV20-1 and TRBJ1-2; possible D gene TRBD1, 6 bases. CDR1 is DFQATT and CDR2 is SNEGSKA in the germline V gene (reference sequence). V lost 0 bases and J lost 4, with 9 bases in between. CDR3 size: 13 residues. The CDR3 loop reads CSARDETGYGYTF. The CDR3 DNA reads as TGCAGTGCTAGAGATGAGACAGGCTATGGCTACACCTTC.

Note on this clonotype: A much more abundant neighbour one base away suggests this may be a read error. The V gene is TRBV29-1, the J gene TRBJ2-1; 7 bases map to TRBD2. The length of the CDR3 is 16 residues. Germline V gives CDR1 SQVTM, CDR2 ANQGSEA. J was trimmed by 2 bases and V by 1 base; bases with no gene match: 8. The DNA for the CDR3 is TGCAGCGTTGAAGGTCCGGCTAGCGGACCCTACAATGAGCAGTTCTTC. Protein product: CSVEGPASGPYNEQFF.

The genes are TRBV5-1 and TRBJ1-1, with 7 nucleotides matching TRBD1. The junction had 2 bases not matched to a gene; V was cut back by 2 bases and J by 1 base. The CDR3 has 14 residues. The germline V gene encodes CDR1 SGHRS and CDR2 YFSETQ. The CDR3 sequence is CASSLYRGNTEAFF. As DNA, the CDR3 is TGCGCCAGCAGCTTATACAGGGGGAACACTGAAGCTTTCTTT.

This clonotype was found a few times. V and J are TRBV4-1 and TRBJ2-1; maybe TRBD1 (5 bases). Deletions cut 4 bases from V and 4 bases from J, with 11 bases between. CDR1 and CDR2 (germline): MGHRA, YSYEKL. This CDR3 comprises 14 residues. The CDR3 here is CASSPPNRYNEQFF. Here the CDR3 DNA reads TGCGCCAGCAGCCCTCCCAACAGGTACAATGAGCAGTTCTTC.

The gene calls are TRBV20-1 and TRBJ2-4; perhaps D is TRBD1 or TRBD2 (5 bases each). Near its end, the DNA agrees better with TRBJ2-7, so the J call may be wrong. Germline CDR1 reads DFQATT; CDR2 reads SNEGSKA (reference sequence). The CDR3 spans 14 residues. The CDR3 spells CSATGALRTDEQYF. For the CDR3, the DNA is TGCAGTGCAACCGGGGCCCTAAGGACCGACGAGCAGTACTTC.

The V gene is TRBV7-2, the J gene TRBJ2-7; D unresolved. The germline V and J ends were trimmed by 2 bases and 0 bases, with 14 bases remaining between them. The CDR3 runs 16 residues. CDR1 is SGHTA, CDR2 FQGNSA, per germline. The DNA for the CDR3 is TGTGCCAGCAGCTTACTGCCGTGGAATTCCTCCTACGAGCAGTACTTC. It codes for CASSLLPWNSSYEQYF.

The chain is built from TRBV4-1 and TRBJ2-3, with unresolved D. The CDR3 is 12 residues long. The V gene's germline CDR1 is MGHRA and CDR2 YSYEKL. V lost 1 base and J lost 7, with 6 bases in between. In DNA form, the CDR3 reads TGCGCCAGCAGCCAAGTCCCCCATACGCAGTATTTT. Translated: CASSQVPHTQYF.